Listed below are T cell receptor beta chains from one sample, sequenced in a study of T cells in Graves' hyperthyroidism and ophthalmopathy. Via MiXCR, TCRdb re-called the multiplex PCR reads, giving one row per CDR3 protein. The sample has roughly 380,000 distinct CDR3 sequences, approximately 12% seen once; the top ten hold less than 25%. The specimen was blood. The receptors originated from a man between 25 and 39 years old with Graves' hyperthyroidism that later progressed to Graves' ophthalmopathy. The CDR3 runs from the conserved cysteine through the conserved F or W. A D gene is named only where the DNA matches it firmly. A row's size may be missing; if present it is once, few, many or a size class.

v_gene	j_gene	d_gene	len	abundance	CDR3aa	CDR3nt
TRBV2	TRBJ2-5	.	14	many	CASSRGPGGETQYF	TGTGCCAGCAGTAGGGGACCCGGTGGGGAGACCCAGTACTTC
TRBV6-1	TRBJ1-6	TRBD1	16	.	CASRNRGRVINSPLHF	TGTGCCAGCAGAAACAGGGGGCGCGTCATTAATTCACCCCTCCACTTT
TRBV18	TRBJ2-1	.	15	many	CASSPVAGTYNEQFF	TGTGCCAGCTCACCGGTGGCCGGTACCTACAATGAGCAGTTCTTC
TRBV6-2/TRBV6-3	TRBJ2-1	.	13	.	CASRGGDGGEQFF	TGTGCCAGCAGGGGGGGCGATGGGGGTGAGCAGTTCTTC
TRBV4-1	TRBJ1-5	.	15	.	CASSQEWGSNQPQHF	TGCGCCAGCAGCCAAGAATGGGGCAGCAATCAGCCCCAGCATTTT
TRBV7-6	TRBJ2-5	.	14	many	CASSLSSTKETQYF	TGTGCCAGCAGCTTAAGTTCGACGAAAGAGACCCAGTACTTC
TRBV4-2	TRBJ1-5	TRBD1	16	few	CASSQAPQGAVQPQHF	TGTGCCAGCAGCCAAGCCCCACAGGGGGCTGTTCAGCCCCAGCATTTT
TRBV6-1	TRBJ1-5	.	14	.	CASCDSQINQPQHF	TGTGCCAGCTGCGATTCACAGATAAATCAGCCCCAGCATTTT
TRBV25-1	TRBJ1-1	.	11	few	CASPRPTEAFF	TGTGCCAGTCCTCGACCCACTGAAGCTTTCTTT
TRBV12-3/TRBV12-4	TRBJ1-1	.	11	many	CASSSGSEAFF	TGTGCCAGCAGTTCGGGGTCTGAAGCTTTCTTT
TRBV7-2	TRBJ2-1	TRBD1	15	.	CASSLGTGTYNEQFF	TGTGCCAGCAGCTTAGGGACAGGAACCTACAATGAGCAGTTCTTC
TRBV27	TRBJ1-5	.	13	.	CASRRQRPWPQHF	TGTGCCAGCAGAAGGCAGAGACCTTGGCCCCAGCATTTT
TRBV20-1	TRBJ1-5	TRBD1	17	few	CSASHLTDRGRNQPQHF	TGCAGTGCTAGCCACCTTACGGACAGGGGCCGCAATCAGCCCCAGCATTTT
TRBV7-8	TRBJ1-4	.	16	many	CASSPSFSLRREKLFF	TGTGCCAGCAGCCCCTCCTTCTCCCTCAGAAGGGAAAAACTGTTTTTT
TRBV6-1	TRBJ1-5	TRBD1	15	few	CASSVGRGSVKPQHF	TGTGCCAGCAGTGTGGGCAGGGGGTCGGTGAAGCCCCAGCATTTT
TRBV7-9	TRBJ2-7	TRBD1	14	.	CASSPRQGLNEQYF	TGTGCCAGCAGCCCAAGACAGGGCCTCAACGAGCAGTACTTC
TRBV3-1	TRBJ2-3	TRBD2	18	many	CASSQGPSGGSTTDTQYF	TGTGCCAGCAGCCAGGGTCCTAGCGGGGGCTCAACCACAGATACGCAGTATTTT
TRBV2	TRBJ2-1	.	14	many	CASSRDSRYNEQFF	TGTGCCAGCAGCCGGGACTCCCGTTACAATGAGCAGTTCTTC
TRBV29-1	TRBJ2-7	.	14	.	CSVDSGDISYEQYF	TGCAGCGTTGACTCAGGGGACATATCATACGAGCAGTACTTC
TRBV7-9	TRBJ2-1	TRBD2	16	many	CASSPRLAGGNGEQFF	TGTGCCAGCAGCCCGCGACTAGCGGGGGGGAATGGTGAGCAGTTCTTC
TRBV3-1	TRBJ2-3	.	12	many	CASSQLGDTQYF	TGTGCCAGCAGCCAACTCGGCGATACGCAGTATTTT
TRBV24-1	TRBJ1-1	.	14	.	CATSDGPVGTEAFF	TGTGCCACCAGTGATGGGCCAGTGGGCACTGAAGCTTTCTTT
TRBV9	TRBJ2-3	.	12	.	CASSPATGAQYF	TGTGCCAGCAGCCCGGCTACCGGGGCGCAGTATTTT
TRBV5-8	TRBJ1-4	.	14	.	CASSLSWGWEKLFF	TGTGCCAGCAGCTTGTCTTGGGGTTGGGAAAAACTGTTTTTT
TRBV11-2	TRBJ2-1	.	16	many	CASSLDLRGAYNEQFF	TGTGCCAGCAGCTTAGATCTGAGGGGGGCCTACAATGAGCAGTTCTTC
TRBV7-6	TRBJ2-2	TRBD2	15	few	CASSRGGISTGELFF	TGTGCCAGCAGCCGGGGGGGCATCAGCACCGGGGAGCTGTTTTTT
TRBV7-6	TRBJ2-3	TRBD2	15	.	CASSPIAGGGDTQYF	TGTGCCAGCAGCCCAATAGCGGGGGGAGGAGATACGCAGTATTTT
TRBV16	TRBJ2-7	TRBD1	16	many	CASTPEPGQWNYEQYF	TGTGCCAGCACCCCAGAGCCGGGACAGTGGAACTACGAGCAGTACTTC
TRBV18	TRBJ1-2	.	14	many	CASSLRDDNYGYTF	TGTGCCAGCTCACTCCGGGACGATAACTATGGCTACACCTTC
TRBV6-1	TRBJ2-5	.	15	few	CASTTGARGGETQYF	TGTGCCAGCACCACCGGGGCGAGGGGGGGAGAGACCCAGTACTTC
TRBV9	TRBJ2-3	TRBD2	17	few	CASSVGTSGGFTDTQYF	TGTGCCAGCAGCGTAGGAACTAGCGGGGGGTTTACAGATACGCAGTATTTT
TRBV2	TRBJ2-7	.	15	many	CASSEARGVIYEQYF	TGTGCCAGCAGTGAGGCCAGGGGGGTGATCTACGAGCAGTACTTC
TRBV18	TRBJ2-5	.	13	.	CASSRDGQETQYF	TGTGCCAGCTCACGGGACGGCCAAGAGACCCAGTACTTC
TRBV18	TRBJ2-1	.	13	.	CASSRTGYNEQFF	TGTGCCAGCTCACGGACGGGGTACAATGAGCAGTTCTTC
TRBV7-2	TRBJ1-3	.	15	.	CASSFTGTTGNTIYF	TGTGCCAGCTCGTTCACAGGAACCACTGGAAACACCATATATTTT
TRBV29-1	TRBJ2-1	TRBD2	14	.	CSVVHRGAYNEQFF	TGCAGCGTTGTTCATCGGGGGGCCTACAATGAGCAGTTCTTC
TRBV6-1	TRBJ2-6	.	15	.	CASVTGYTGANVLTF	TGTGCCAGCGTAACAGGGTACACTGGGGCCAACGTCCTGACTTTC
TRBV9	TRBJ1-1	.	13	many	CASSEGMNTEAFF	TGTGCCAGCAGCGAGGGAATGAACACTGAAGCTTTCTTT
TRBV27	TRBJ1-2	.	14	.	CASSWPLLGCGYTF	TGTGCCAGCAGTTGGCCGCTTTTAGGCTGTGGCTACACCTTC
TRBV6-5	TRBJ1-1	.	15	many	CASSYSYEGGTEAFF	TGTGCCAGCAGTTACTCGTATGAGGGAGGAACTGAAGCTTTCTTT
TRBV28	TRBJ1-5	TRBD1	16	many	CASSPDRGVRNQPQHF	TGTGCCAGCAGCCCGGACAGGGGGGTGAGGAATCAGCCCCAGCATTTT
TRBV20-1	TRBJ1-5	TRBD1	15	many	CSAAGQTYSNQPQHF	TGCAGTGCTGCGGGACAGACATATAGCAATCAGCCCCAGCATTTT
TRBV30	TRBJ2-7	.	12	many	CAWSRGSYEQYF	TGTGCCTGGAGTAGGGGTTCCTACGAGCAGTACTTC
TRBV3-1	TRBJ1-2	TRBD1	13	few	CASSQWTGEGYTF	TGTGCCAGCAGCCAGTGGACAGGGGAAGGCTACACCTTC
TRBV4-1	TRBJ1-5	.	15	.	CASSQDGQGYMPQHF	TGCGCCAGCAGCCAAGACGGGCAGGGGTATATGCCCCAGCATTTT
TRBV7-2	TRBJ2-5	TRBD2	14	.	CASSLWTSEETQYF	TGTGCCAGCAGCCTCTGGACTAGCGAGGAGACCCAGTACTTC
TRBV7-2	TRBJ2-7	.	14	many	CASSARYGSYEQYF	TGTGCCAGCAGCGCACGGTACGGTTCCTACGAGCAGTACTTC
TRBV7-2	TRBJ2-5	TRBD2	15	.	CASSRGLAVEGTQYF	TGTGCCAGCAGCAGGGGACTAGCGGTCGAGGGGACCCAGTACTTC
TRBV7-6	TRBJ2-7	.	15	.	CASSLEGGLGYEQYF	TGTGCCAGCAGCTTAGAAGGAGGCCTAGGCTACGAGCAGTACTTC